This T cell receptor beta chain was recovered during a study of control samples from healthy donors and cancer patients. TCRdb's copy holds only in-frame clones and misses some; the assay was immunoSEQ multiplex PCR. The sample carries approximately 100,000 clones, about four fifths recorded once. CDR1 is SNHLY, CDR2 FYNNEI, per germline. The CDR3 is made up of 15 amino acids. V was trimmed by 1 base and J by 3 bases, leaving 12 bases between them. Material for sequencing was blood. This rearrangement joins TRBV2 to TRBJ1-2; D is undetermined. This TCR came from a man between 60 and 70 years old in good health. This chain's CDR3 is CASSEGQEVDYGYTF. CDR3 nucleotides: TGTGCCAGCAGTGAAGGTCAGGAGGTGGACTATGGCTACACCTTC.